One and the same sample provided the 31 T cell receptor beta chains below, sequenced in a study of control samples from healthy donors and cancer patients. Sequenced by immunoSEQ multiplex PCR; TCRdb stores in-frame clones only, minus some. This sample yields about 110,000 clones, of which about 89% are seen a single time; 15% to 20% belongs to the top ten. The sample was blood. The receptor source for this set is a woman between 45 and 60 years old in good health.

The chain combines TRBV12-3 or TRBV12-4 with TRBJ1-4, with D hard to call. Trimming removed 3 bases at V and 8 bases at J, with 10 bases between. The CDR3 sequence is 13 residues long. The CDR3 DNA reads as TGTGCCAGCAGTTTTGCCCTGGGGGAAAAACTGTTTTTT. Translation: CASSFALGEKLFF.

This clone was seen just once. CDR3 protein: CASSLGLWGMNTEAFF. The CDR3 DNA follows: TGTGCCAGCAGCTTAGGCTTGTGGGGGATGAACACTGAAGCTTTCTTT. The chain recombines TRBV7-9 with TRBJ1-1, with D possibly being TRBD1 (5 bases). This CDR3 has 16 residues. Germline V CDR1 and CDR2: SEHNR, FQNEAQ (reference sequence). Between the trimmed V and J ends, which lost 1 base and 0 bases, there was a span of 12 bases.

This chain joins TRBV3-1 (or the pseudogene TRBV3-2) and TRBJ2-3; 7 bases agree with TRBD2. Germline V gene data show CDR1 as LGHDT and CDR2 as YNNKEL (reference sequence). The CDR3 runs to 15 residues. Trimming took 6 bases from V and 0 from J; bases not matched to a gene: 6. CDR3 nucleotide sequence: TGTGCCAGCAGTCCTAGCGGTTCTAGCACAGATACGCAGTATTTT. As protein: CASSPSGSSTDTQYF.

This chain's CDR3 is CASSNNGFTYNEQFF. The DNA for the CDR3 is TGCGCCAGCAGTAATAACGGGTTTACCTACAATGAGCAGTTCTTC. This rearrangement joins TRBV5-1 to TRBJ2-1; D gene uncertain. V was clipped by 5 bases and J by 2 bases, with 14 bases between them. Germline CDR1 reads SGHRS; CDR2 reads YFSETQ. This CDR3 is 15 amino acids long.

The chain employs TRBV6-5 and TRBJ1-6; no reliable D call. The CDR3 has 15 amino acids. Per the germline V gene, CDR1 is MNHEY and CDR2 is SVGAGI. V gave up 6 bases and J gave up 9 bases, with 18 bases separating them. The CDR3 is CASRPQAAKGSPLHF. The CDR3 nucleotides are TGTGCCAGCAGACCCCAGGCAGCTAAGGGTTCACCCCTCCACTTT.

The chain's CDR3 is CSPARGGEQYV. The DNA of the CDR3 is TGCAGTCCAGCACGGGGGGGCGAGCAGTACGTC. The J gene is TRBJ2-7, the V gene TRBV20-1; 8 bases fit TRBD2. Germline-derived CDR1 and CDR2 are DFQATT and SNEGSKA (reference sequence). The CDR3 has 11 amino acids. The V and J ends lost 8 bases and 6 bases, in that order; junction bases with no gene match: 6.

This chain joins TRBV29-1 and TRBJ2-1, with a tentative D call TRBD1 (6 bases). The CDR3 is 13 amino acids. The ends were cut back, 7 bases at V and 0 bases at J, with 10 bases in the middle. The germline CDR1 and CDR2 sequences are SQVTM and ANQGSEA. Written as DNA, the CDR3 is TGCAGCGCCACAGGGTACTCCTACAATGAGCAGTTCTTC. Its translation is CSATGYSYNEQFF.

The V call is TRBV5-4, the J call TRBJ2-2, with TRBD2 matching 7 bases. The CDR3 loop spans 14 amino acids. The germline gives CDR1 SGHNT, CDR2 YYREEE (reference sequence). J gave up 5 bases and V 1 base, and 2 bases lay outside the gene matches. DNA for the CDR3: TGTGCCAGCAGCTTGACCGGGGGGACCGGGGAGCTGTTTTTT. It encodes CASSLTGGTGELFF.

This rearrangement joins TRBV18 to TRBJ2-7; 12 bases match TRBD2. The CDR3 totals 16 residues. J gave up 6 bases and V 3 bases, and 9 bases lay outside the gene matches. Germline-derived CDR1 and CDR2 are KGHSH and LQKENI. The DNA for the CDR3 is TGTGCCAGCTCACCGAGGGTTGGACTAGCGGGAACCGAGCAGTACGTC. Translation gives CASSPRVGLAGTEQYV.

The chain uses TRBV2 and TRBJ2-5, with 8 positions matching TRBD1. V shed 4 bases and J 6 bases; nucleotides not matched to a gene: 4. This CDR3 comprises 13 residues. CDR1 SNHLY and CDR2 FYNNEI come from the germline V gene. The CDR3 DNA is TGTGCCAGCAGTGTGCAGGGGGCGAAGACCCAGTACTTC. Translating gives CASSVQGAKTQYF.

The chain employs TRBV7-2 and TRBJ2-1; TRBD2 matches 9 bases. The CDR3 is made up of 17 amino acids. The junction had 14 bases not matched to a gene; V was cut back by 10 bases and J by 1 base. CDR1 is SGHTA, CDR2 FQGNSA, per germline. DNA for the CDR3: TGTGCCAACCACCCCTACAAAGCGGGAGGATCCTACAATGAGCAGTTCTTC. As protein: CANHPYKAGGSYNEQFF.

V and J are TRBV2 and TRBJ2-7; D uncertain. This CDR3 is 13 amino acids long. Trimming removed 4 bases from V and 1 base from J, with 8 bases in between. Per the germline V gene, CDR1 is SNHLY and CDR2 is FYNNEI. The CDR3 region has the DNA TGTGCCAGCAGTGTAGAAGTTTCCTACGAGCAGTACGTC. It yields the protein CASSVEVSYEQYV.

The rearrangement joins TRBV27 to TRBJ1-5; D remains ambiguous. Trimming shortened V by 5 bases and J by 2 bases, and 10 bases separated the two germline ends. The germline CDR1 and CDR2 sequences are MNHEY and SMNVEV (reference sequence). The CDR3 is 14 residues long. The CDR3 coding sequence is TGTGCCAGCAGTCCGTACCCCGGCAATCAGCCCCAGCATTTT. Translation gives CASSPYPGNQPQHF.

The rearrangement uses TRBV28 and TRBJ2-3; D is possibly TRBD2 (6 bases). The CDR3 consists of 15 residues. V shed 5 bases and J shed 0 bases, with 12 bases lying between them. The germline V gene has CDR1 MDHEN and CDR2 SYDVKM. Here the CDR3 DNA reads TGTGCCAGCAGTCCCTTAGCGGTGAGCACAGATACGCAGTATTTT. Encoded protein: CASSPLAVSTDTQYF.

This chain joins TRBV5-1 and TRBJ2-5, with a tentative D call TRBD2 (5 bases). With 9 bases removed from V and 5 bases from J, the gap between germline ends came to 14 bases. The CDR3 length is 12 residues. Looked up from germline, CDR1 is SGHRS and CDR2 is YFSETQ. This chain's CDR3 is CATSTNSETQYF. The CDR3 DNA reads as TGCGCCACTAGCACAAACTCGGAGACCCAGTACTTC. The full variable domain, rest sourced from reference TRBV5-1 and TRBJ2-5, is KAGVTQTPRYLIKTRGQQVTLSCSPISGHRSVSWYQQTPGQGLQFLFEYFSETQRNKGNFPGRFSGRQFSNSRSEMNVSTLELGDSALYLCATSTNSETQYFGPGTRLLVL.

CDR3 DNA sequence: TGTGCCAGCAGCTTAGTGGACAGGGGGAACACTGAAGCTTTCTTT. It is translated as CASSLVDRGNTEAFF. The chain recombines TRBV5-6 with TRBJ1-1; TRBD1 matches 9 bases. The CDR3 loop spans 15 amino acids. Trimming cost V 2 bases and J 1 base; bases outside gene matches: 3. Germline CDR1 is SGHDT and CDR2 is YYEEEE.

The chain couples TRBV5-6 to TRBJ2-7; D possibly corresponds to TRBD2 (5 bases). The CDR3 totals 16 residues. CDR1 and CDR2 from the germline V gene are SGHDT and YYEEEE. V lost 1 base and J lost 5, with 19 bases in between. CDR3 bases: TGTGCCAGCAGCTTGATCCAGCGGACCCTAATTGACGAGCAGTACGTC. Translating gives CASSLIQRTLIDEQYV.

The rearrangement links TRBV27 to TRBJ2-5, with 9 bases that match TRBD1. Germline loops: CDR1 MNHEY, CDR2 SMNVEV (reference sequence). The CDR3 is 13 residues long. The V gene end was trimmed by 5 bases and the J gene end by 9 bases; junction bases not matched to a gene: 7. CDR3 DNA sequence: TGTGCCAGCAGTAGGGACAGGGCGAGGGCCCAGTACTTC. This gives the protein CASSRDRARAQYF.

With regard to this clone: Distinct nucleotide sequences in the sample also encode this CDR3. The J gene is TRBJ1-4, the V gene TRBV4-3; D unclear. The length of the CDR3 is 15 residues. The V gene lost 0 bases and the J gene lost 7 bases, with 12 bases spanning the gap. Looked up from germline, CDR1 is LGHNA and CDR2 is YSLEER. CDR3 in amino acids: CASSQDRGRGEKLFF. For the CDR3, the DNA is TGCGCCAGCAGCCAAGATCGTGGGCGGGGTGAAAAACTGTTTTTT.

V is TRBV7-9 and J is TRBJ2-3; D uncertain. Germline assignment: CDR1 SEHNR and CDR2 FQNEAQ (reference sequence). V was cut by 3 bases and J by 4 bases, with 8 bases left in between. The CDR3 runs 13 residues. CDR3 nucleotide sequence: TGTGCCAGCAGCTTGGATCAGGCAGATACGCAGTATTTT. Translation gives CASSLDQADTQYF.

This clone has only a few counts. This chain links TRBV6-5 with TRBJ1-1; 7 nucleotides align to TRBD1. Losses at the gene ends were 6 bases for V and 7 bases for J; bases not matched to a gene: 8. CDR1 MNHEY and CDR2 SVGAGI come from the germline V gene. The CDR3 length is 13 residues. The CDR3 coding sequence is TGTGCCAGCAGACCAACAGGGGTGGGTGAAGCTTTCTTT. Its protein product is CASRPTGVGEAFF.

A single count supports this clone. This chain connects TRBV27 to TRBJ1-2; D call uncertain. Germline V gene data show CDR1 as MNHEY and CDR2 as SMNVEV (reference sequence). Trimming removed 3 bases at V and 7 bases at J, with 12 bases between. This CDR3 comprises 13 residues. The CDR3 reads CASSLFSGIGYTF. Written as DNA, the CDR3 is TGTGCCAGCAGTTTGTTTTCCGGTATTGGCTACACCTTC.

The V gene is TRBV3-1 (or the pseudogene TRBV3-2), the J gene TRBJ2-5, with 9 bases matching TRBD1. Trimming removed 5 bases from V and 5 bases from J; junction bases left unmatched: 12. The V gene's germline CDR1 is LGHDT and CDR2 YNNKEL (reference sequence). The CDR3 is 16 amino acids. CDR3 nucleotides: TGTGCCAGCAGCACCCTAACCGGGACAGGGAGGGAGACCCAGTACTTC. This gives the protein CASSTLTGTGRETQYF.

The CDR3 loop is CASSLDTGGAGTGELFF. CDR3 sequence (DNA): TGTGCCAGCAGTTTGGATACAGGGGGCGCGGGCACCGGGGAGCTGTTTTTT. V gene TRBV27 combines with J gene TRBJ2-2; 9 bases fit TRBD1. V trimming: 3 bases; J trimming: 4 bases; junction bases outside the gene matches: 9. Germline-derived CDR1 and CDR2 are MNHEY and SMNVEV (reference sequence). CDR3 length equals 17 residues.

The V gene is TRBV19, the J gene TRBJ1-4, with no clear D. Looked up from germline, CDR1 is LNHDA and CDR2 is SQIVND (reference sequence). With 8 bases removed from V and 8 bases from J, the gap between germline ends came to 15 bases. The length of the CDR3 is 13 residues. CDR3 sequence: CASSDTGGEKLFF. CDR3 nucleotide sequence: TGTGCCAGTTCTGACACCGGAGGGGAAAAACTGTTTTTT.

The genes are TRBV6-5 and TRBJ2-1; perhaps TRBD2 as D (5 bases). The germline CDR1 and CDR2 sequences are MNHEY and SVGAGI. Trimming removed 2 bases at V and 8 bases at J, with 16 bases between. The CDR3 loop spans 15 amino acids. CDR3 bases: TGTGCCAGCAGTTACGGGCGGGTGAGGTTTGATGAGCAGTTCTTC. Protein product: CASSYGRVRFDEQFF.

The chain combines TRBV28 with TRBJ2-1, with 8 nucleotides matching TRBD2. The CDR3 loop spans 16 amino acids. The V segment lost 6 bases and the J segment 8 bases; nucleotides outside the gene matches: 15. Germline values: CDR1 MDHEN, CDR2 SYDVKM. The CDR3: CASRAPGTRSIHEQFF. In DNA form, the CDR3 reads TGTGCCAGCAGAGCCCCCGGGACTAGATCGATCCATGAGCAGTTCTTC.

The rearrangement links TRBV19 to TRBJ1-5, with 7 bases lining up with TRBD1. J gave up 2 bases and V 2 bases, and 3 bases lay outside the gene matches. This CDR3 region has 15 residues. Germline values: CDR1 LNHDA, CDR2 SQIVND (reference sequence). CDR3 sequence: CASSIKGQGNQPQHF. The CDR3 coding sequence is TGTGCCAGTAGTATAAAAGGACAGGGCAATCAGCCCCAGCATTTT.

This chain connects TRBV11-2 to TRBJ2-5; 7 bases are a match to TRBD2. CDR3 length equals 15 residues. V trimming: 4 bases; J trimming: 3 bases; junction bases outside the gene matches: 8. CDR1 SGHAT and CDR2 FQNNGV come from the germline V gene. In DNA, the CDR3 is TGTGCCAGCAGCTCCCACGCCGGGACTAAAGAGACCCAGTACTTC. Its protein is CASSSHAGTKETQYF. Filled out from reference TRBV11-2 and TRBJ2-5, the complete variable domain reads EAGVAQSPRYKIIEKRQSVAFWCNPISGHATLYWYQQILGQGPKLLIQFQNNGVVDDSQLPKDRFSAERLKGVDSTLKIQPAKLEDSAVYLCASSSHAGTKETQYFGPGTRLLVL.

V and J are TRBV6-2 or TRBV6-3 and TRBJ2-3; TRBD2 matches at 8 bases. The CDR3 has 17 amino acids. The V and J ends lost 4 bases and 2 bases, in that order; junction bases with no gene match: 11. Germline V gene lookup returns CDR1 MNHEY and CDR2 SVGEGT. The CDR3: CASSFSLAAGDTDTQYF. The CDR3, as DNA: TGTGCCAGCAGTTTTTCACTAGCGGCTGGCGACACAGATACGCAGTATTTT.

The rearrangement joins TRBV13 to TRBJ1-5, with D possibly being TRBD1 (5 bases). The CDR3 covers 15 residues. Germline V gives CDR1 PRHDT, CDR2 FYEKMQ (reference sequence). Trimming left V 3 bases short and J 0 bases short, with 9 bases between. The CDR3 bases are TGTGCCAGCAGCTTGGGACTTAATAGCAATCAGCCCCAGCATTTT. Translating gives CASSLGLNSNQPQHF.